A selection of T cell receptor beta chains follows, all from one sample in a study of response to subunit inactivated influenza vaccine. TCRdb called the RT-PCR reads again in MiXCR, with one record for every CDR3 protein. In the table there are fewer than 350,000 distinct CDR3 sequences, roughly a fifth of which are singletons. The starting material was PBMCs from blood, obtained around 22 months after vaccination. Receptors were obtained from a man aged 45 to 75 who received an inactivated influenza vaccine. The CDR3 runs from the conserved cysteine through the conserved F or W. A D gene is named only where the DNA matches it firmly. Clone size is stated in some rows and not others, as once, few, many or a class when expanded.

j_call | d_call | clone_size | v_call | cdr3_nt | cdr3_aa
TRBJ2-7 | - | - | TRBV7-2 | TGTGCCAGCAGCTCCCTAGCGAACGAGCAGTACTTC | CASSSLANEQYF
TRBJ2-3 | TRBD2 | - | TRBV3-1 | TGTGCCAGCAGCCCTGGGACTAGCGGCGTTACTACGCAGTATTTT | CASSPGTSGVTTQYF
TRBJ2-7 | - | few | TRBV7-9 | TGTGCCAGCAGCTTTAAAGGGGCCGAGCAGTACTTC | CASSFKGAEQYF
TRBJ1-1 | - | - | TRBV5-1 | TGCGCCAGCAGCTTCGACGGAGACACTGAAGCTTTCTTT | CASSFDGDTEAFF
TRBJ1-6 | - | few | TRBV7-2 | TGTGCCAGCAGCTTACGACAGAGTAATTCACCCCTCCACTTT | CASSLRQSNSPLHF
TRBJ2-1 | TRBD1 | - | TRBV12-3/TRBV12-4 | TGTGCCAGCAGTTTAGCGATGGACAGGGAGCAGTTCTTC | CASSLAMDREQFF
TRBJ1-2 | TRBD1 | - | TRBV7-2 | TGTGCCAGCAGCTTAGGGGGACAGATTAACTATGGCTACACCTTC | CASSLGGQINYGYTF
TRBJ2-2 | - | few | TRBV28 | TGTGCCAGCAGTTTAAAAGTAGGAGGGACCGGGGAGCTGTTTTTT | CASSLKVGGTGELFF
TRBJ2-7 | - | - | TRBV5-4 | TGTGCCAGCAGCTTGCAGGGGTGGGTCGAGCAGTACTTC | CASSLQGWVEQYF
TRBJ1-1 | TRBD1 | few | TRBV15 | TGTGCCACCAGCAGTTTAGGACAGGGCGACACTGAAGCTTTCTTT | CATSSLGQGDTEAFF